This T cell receptor (beta chain) was recovered during a study of blood T cell repertoires in COVID-19. The wider study: The United States, Italy and Spain were the sources of the acute and convalescent COVID-19 samples. Nucleic acid was either cDNA or gDNA, and it came from T cells, B-cell-depleted T cells, or PBMCs.

The CDR3 spans 16 residues. The V gene lost 5 bases and the J gene lost 0 bases, with 15 bases spanning the gap. Germline V gene data show CDR1 as PRHDT and CDR2 as FYEKMQ (reference sequence). Allocation to cohorts depended on clinical history reported by the participants. Recovered Cohort 3 donors showed two negative PCRs, clearance, or symptom resolution. Measured with immunoSEQ multiplex PCR; TCRdb has only the in-frame clones, and not every one. This sample has 490,000 or so clones, with around nine tenths found just once. This chain uses TRBV13 with TRBJ2-3, with D perhaps matching TRBD2 (5 bases). The clonotype was recovered from a woman aged 40 to 50 who had recovered from COVID-19. Sequences were obtained from PBMCs or T cells enriched from blood (not recorded which). In nucleotides, the CDR3 is TGTGCCAGCAGCCGGGGTGGTAGGGCTAGCACAGATACGCAGTATTTT. Translated, it gives CASSRGGRASTDTQYF.